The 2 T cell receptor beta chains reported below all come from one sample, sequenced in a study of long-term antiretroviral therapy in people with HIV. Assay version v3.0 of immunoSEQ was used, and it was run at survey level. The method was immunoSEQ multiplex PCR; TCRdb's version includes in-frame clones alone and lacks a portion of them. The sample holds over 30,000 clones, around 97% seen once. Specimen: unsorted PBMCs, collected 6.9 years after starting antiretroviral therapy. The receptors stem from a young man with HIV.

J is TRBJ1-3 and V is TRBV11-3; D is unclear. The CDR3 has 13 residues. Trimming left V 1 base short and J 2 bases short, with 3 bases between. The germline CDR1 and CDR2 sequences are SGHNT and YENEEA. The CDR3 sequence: CASSLAPGNTIYF. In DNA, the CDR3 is TGTGCCAGCAGCTTAGCCCCTGGAAACACCATATATTTT.

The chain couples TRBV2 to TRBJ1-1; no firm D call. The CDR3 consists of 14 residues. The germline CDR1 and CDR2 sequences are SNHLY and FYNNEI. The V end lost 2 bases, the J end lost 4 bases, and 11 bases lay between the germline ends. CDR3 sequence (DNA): TGTGCCAGCAGTGAATATTCGAGCGGCACTGAAGCTTTCTTT. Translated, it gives CASSEYSSGTEAFF.